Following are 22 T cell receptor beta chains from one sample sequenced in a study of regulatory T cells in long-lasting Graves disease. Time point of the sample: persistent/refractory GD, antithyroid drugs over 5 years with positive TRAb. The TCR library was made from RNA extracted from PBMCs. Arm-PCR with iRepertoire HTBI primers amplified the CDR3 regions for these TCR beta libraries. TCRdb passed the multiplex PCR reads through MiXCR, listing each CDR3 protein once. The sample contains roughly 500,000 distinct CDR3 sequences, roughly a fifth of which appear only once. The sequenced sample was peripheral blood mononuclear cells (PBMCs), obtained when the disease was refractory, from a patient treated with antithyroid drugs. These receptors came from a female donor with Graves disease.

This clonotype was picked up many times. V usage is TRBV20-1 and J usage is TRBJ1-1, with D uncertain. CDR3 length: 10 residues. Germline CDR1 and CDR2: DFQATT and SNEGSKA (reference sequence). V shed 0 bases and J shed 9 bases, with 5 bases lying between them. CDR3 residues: CSAREDKAFF. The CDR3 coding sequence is TGCAGTGCTAGAGAGGATAAAGCTTTCTTT.

The CDR3 region is CASSPGWLVEKLFF. The CDR3 DNA follows: TGTGCCAGCAGCCCAGGGTGGTTGGTTGAAAAACTGTTTTTT. The chain uses TRBV7-9 and TRBJ1-4; possibly TRBD1 for D (5 bases). The CDR3 contains 14 residues. The germline gives CDR1 SEHNR, CDR2 FQNEAQ (reference sequence). Trimming stripped 5 bases from V and 7 bases from J, with 14 bases between.

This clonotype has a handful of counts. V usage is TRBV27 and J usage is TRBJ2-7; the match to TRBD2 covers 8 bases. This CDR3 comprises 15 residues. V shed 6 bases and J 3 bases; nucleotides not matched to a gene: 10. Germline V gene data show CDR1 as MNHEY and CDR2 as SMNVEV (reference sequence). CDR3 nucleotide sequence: TGTGCCAGCAGCGCGGGCGATAGCGGGATCTACGAGCAGTACTTC. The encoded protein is CASSAGDSGIYEQYF.

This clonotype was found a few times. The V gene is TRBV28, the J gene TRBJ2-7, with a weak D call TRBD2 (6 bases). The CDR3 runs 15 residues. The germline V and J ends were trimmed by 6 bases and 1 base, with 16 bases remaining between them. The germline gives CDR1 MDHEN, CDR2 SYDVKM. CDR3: CASSGGLKISYEQYF. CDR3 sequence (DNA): TGTGCCAGCAGCGGAGGGCTAAAGATTTCCTACGAGCAGTACTTC. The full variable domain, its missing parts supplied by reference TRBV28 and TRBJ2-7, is DVKVTQSSRYLVKRTGEKVFLECVQDMDHENMFWYRQDPGLGLRLIYFSYDVKMKEKGDIPEGYSVSREKKERFSLILESASTNQTSMYLCASSGGLKISYEQYFGPGTRLTVT.

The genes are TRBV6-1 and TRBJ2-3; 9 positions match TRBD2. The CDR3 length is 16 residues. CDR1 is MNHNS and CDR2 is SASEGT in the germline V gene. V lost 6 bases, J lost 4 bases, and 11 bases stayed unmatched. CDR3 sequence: CASSPPGGRAADTQYF. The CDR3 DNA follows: TGTGCCAGCAGCCCTCCCGGCGGGAGGGCCGCAGATACGCAGTATTTT.

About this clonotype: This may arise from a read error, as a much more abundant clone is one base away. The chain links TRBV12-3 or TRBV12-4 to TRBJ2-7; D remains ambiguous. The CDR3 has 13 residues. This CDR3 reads CASSLGPGSEQCF. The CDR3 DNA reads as TGTGCCAGCAGTTTGGGTCCAGGATCCGAGCAGTGCTTC.

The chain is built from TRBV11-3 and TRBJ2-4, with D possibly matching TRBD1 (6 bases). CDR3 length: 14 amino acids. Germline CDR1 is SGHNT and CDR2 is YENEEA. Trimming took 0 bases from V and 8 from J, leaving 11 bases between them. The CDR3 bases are TGTGCCAGCAGCTTAGACAGGGGAAAAGACATTCAGTACTTC. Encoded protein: CASSLDRGKDIQYF. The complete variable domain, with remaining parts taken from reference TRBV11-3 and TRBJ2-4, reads EAGVVQSPRYKIIEKKQPVAFWCNPISGHNTLYWYLQNLGQGPELLIRYENEEAVDDSQLPKDRFSAERLKGVDSTLKIQPAELGDSAVYLCASSLDRGKDIQYFGAGTRLSVL.

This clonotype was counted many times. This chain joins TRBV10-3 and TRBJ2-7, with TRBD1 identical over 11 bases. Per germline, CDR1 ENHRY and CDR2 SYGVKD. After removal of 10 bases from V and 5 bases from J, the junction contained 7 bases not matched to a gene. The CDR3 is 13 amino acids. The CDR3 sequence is CANRPGQGDEQYF. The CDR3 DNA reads TGTGCCAATCGTCCGGGACAGGGGGACGAGCAGTACTTC.

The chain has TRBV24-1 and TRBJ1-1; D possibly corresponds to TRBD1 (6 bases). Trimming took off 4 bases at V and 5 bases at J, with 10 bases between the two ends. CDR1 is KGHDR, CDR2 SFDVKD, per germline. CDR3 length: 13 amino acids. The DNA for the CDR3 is TGTGCCACCAGTGACACAGGGAGTACTGAAGCTTTCTTT. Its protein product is CATSDTGSTEAFF.

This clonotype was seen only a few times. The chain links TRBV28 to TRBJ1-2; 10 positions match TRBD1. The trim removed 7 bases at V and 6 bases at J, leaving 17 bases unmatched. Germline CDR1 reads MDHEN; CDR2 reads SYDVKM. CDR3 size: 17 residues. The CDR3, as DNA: TGTGCCAGCAATCCTCCTTTATTGGGGACAGGGGAAAATGGCTACACCTTC. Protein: CASNPPLLGTGENGYTF.

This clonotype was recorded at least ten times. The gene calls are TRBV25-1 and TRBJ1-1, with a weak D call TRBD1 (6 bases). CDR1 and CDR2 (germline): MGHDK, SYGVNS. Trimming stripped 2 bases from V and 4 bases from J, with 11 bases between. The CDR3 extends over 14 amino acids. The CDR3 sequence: CASSEKQGLTEAFF. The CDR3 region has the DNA TGTGCCAGCAGTGAAAAACAGGGACTCACTGAAGCTTTCTTT.

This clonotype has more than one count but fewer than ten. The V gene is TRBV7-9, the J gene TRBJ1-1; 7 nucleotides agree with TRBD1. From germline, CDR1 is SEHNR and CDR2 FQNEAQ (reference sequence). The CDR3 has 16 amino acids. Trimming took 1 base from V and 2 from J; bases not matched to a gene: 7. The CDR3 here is CASSLGTGVLNTEAFF. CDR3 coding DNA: TGTGCCAGCAGCTTAGGTACAGGGGTACTCAACACTGAAGCTTTCTTT.

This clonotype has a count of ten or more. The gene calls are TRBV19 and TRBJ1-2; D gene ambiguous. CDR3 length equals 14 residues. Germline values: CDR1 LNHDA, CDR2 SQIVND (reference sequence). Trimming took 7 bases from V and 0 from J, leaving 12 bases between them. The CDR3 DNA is TGTGCCAGTACCCAACCGGGAGCTAACTATGGCTACACCTTC. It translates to CASTQPGANYGYTF.

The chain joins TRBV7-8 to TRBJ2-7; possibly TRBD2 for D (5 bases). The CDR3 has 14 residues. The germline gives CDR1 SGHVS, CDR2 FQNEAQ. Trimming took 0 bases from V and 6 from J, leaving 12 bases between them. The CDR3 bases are TGTGCCAGCAGCTTAGCGGGAGCCTTCTGCGAGCAGTACTTC. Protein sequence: CASSLAGAFCEQYF.

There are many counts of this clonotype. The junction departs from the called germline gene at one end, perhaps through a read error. The CDR3 region is CASSDTGGTGYTF. CDR3 coding DNA: TGCGCCAGCAGCGACACAGGGGGTACTGGCTACACCTTC. This chain links TRBV6-1 with TRBJ1-2, with TRBD1 matching 8 bases. The CDR3 is 13 residues long. Germline V gives CDR1 MNHNS, CDR2 SASEGT.

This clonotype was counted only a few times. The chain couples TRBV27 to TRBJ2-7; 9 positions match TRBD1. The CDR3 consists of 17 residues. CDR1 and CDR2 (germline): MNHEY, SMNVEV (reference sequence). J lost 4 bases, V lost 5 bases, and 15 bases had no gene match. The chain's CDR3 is CASSPYALGQGRYEQYF. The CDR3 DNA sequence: TGTGCCAGCAGTCCATACGCCCTAGGACAGGGGCGGTACGAGCAGTACTTC.

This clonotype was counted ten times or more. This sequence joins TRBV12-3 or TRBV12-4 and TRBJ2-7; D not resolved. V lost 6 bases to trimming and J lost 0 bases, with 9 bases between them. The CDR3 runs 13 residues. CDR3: CASSQESSYEQYF. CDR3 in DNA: TGTGCCAGCAGCCAAGAGAGCTCCTACGAGCAGTACTTC.

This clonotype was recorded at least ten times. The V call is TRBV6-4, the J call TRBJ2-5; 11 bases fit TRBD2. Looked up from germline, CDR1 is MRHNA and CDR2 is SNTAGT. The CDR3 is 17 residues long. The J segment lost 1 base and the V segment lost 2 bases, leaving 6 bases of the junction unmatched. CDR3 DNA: TGTGCCAGCAGTGACGCCCGACTAGCGGGGAGCCAAGAGACCCAGTACTTC. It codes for CASSDARLAGSQETQYF.

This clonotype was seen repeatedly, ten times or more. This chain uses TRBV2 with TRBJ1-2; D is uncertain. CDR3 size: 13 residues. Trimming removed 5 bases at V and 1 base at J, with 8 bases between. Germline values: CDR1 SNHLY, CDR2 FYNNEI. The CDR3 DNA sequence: TGTGCCAGCAGTTCAACAGATAACTATGGCTACACCTTC. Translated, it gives CASSSTDNYGYTF.

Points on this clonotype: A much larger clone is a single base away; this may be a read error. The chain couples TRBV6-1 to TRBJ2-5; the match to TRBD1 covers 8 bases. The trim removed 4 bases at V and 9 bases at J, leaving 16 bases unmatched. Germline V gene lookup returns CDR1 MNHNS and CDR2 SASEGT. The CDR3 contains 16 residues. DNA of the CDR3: TGTGCCAGCAGTGTAGAAGGACAGGGCAGGATGAAGGCCCAGTACTTC. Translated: CASSVEGQGRMKAQYF.

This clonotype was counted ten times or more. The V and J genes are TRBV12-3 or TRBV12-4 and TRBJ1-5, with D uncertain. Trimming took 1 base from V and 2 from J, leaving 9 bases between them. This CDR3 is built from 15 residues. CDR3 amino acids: CASSLGGGRNQPQHF. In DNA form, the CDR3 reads TGTGCCAGCAGTTTAGGGGGTGGACGCAATCAGCCCCAGCATTTT.

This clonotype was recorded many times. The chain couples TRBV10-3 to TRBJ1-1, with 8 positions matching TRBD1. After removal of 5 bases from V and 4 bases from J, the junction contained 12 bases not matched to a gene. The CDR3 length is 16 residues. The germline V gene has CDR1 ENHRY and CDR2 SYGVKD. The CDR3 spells CAISPDRTGKGTEAFF. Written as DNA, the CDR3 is TGTGCCATCAGTCCGGACAGGACAGGGAAAGGCACTGAAGCTTTCTTT.